The sequence of this TCR beta chain was determined in a study of T cell repertoires in cytomegalovirus infection. Study-level information: Selected CMV epitopes included recently identified HLA-C-restricted ones as well as well-studied HLA-B-restricted ones. CMV infection plus the matching HLA type was flagged by public TCR beta signatures. General study findings and limits: The ex vivo response was dominated by HLA-C-restricted CMV-specific TCR beta clonotypes.

The CDR3 consists of 14 residues. With 2 bases removed from V and 3 bases from J, the gap between germline ends came to 11 bases. Germline CDR1 reads LNHNV; CDR2 reads YYDKDF (reference sequence). As to this clonotype: Its specificity is unknown.

TCRdb ran MiXCR on the reads and lists one entry per CDR3 protein. The sample includes around 230,000 distinct CDR3 sequences, about 40% of them seen just once. This sequence originates from a human donor in good health (CMV status not recorded). Some clones in this sample may be carry-over from other donors' samples. V gene TRBV15 combines with J gene TRBJ2-7, with D uncertain. Sequencing used CD8+ T cells from cultured PBMCs, obtained from culture after CMV antigen stimulation. For the CDR3, the DNA is TGTGCCACCAGCAGACACCCATTTTACTACGAGCAGTACTTC. This encodes CATSRHPFYYEQYF. The whole variable domain, filled in from reference TRBV15 and TRBJ2-7, reads DAMVIQNPRYQVTQFGKPVTLSCSQTLNHNVMYWYQQKSSQAPKLLFHYYDKDFNNEADTPDNFQSRRPNTSFCFLDIRSPGLGDTAMYLCATSRHPFYYEQYFGPGTRLTVT.